This is a list of T cell receptor beta chains from one sample in a study of blood T cell repertoires in COVID-19. The table came from immunoSEQ multiplex PCR; TCRdb's copy has only in-frame clones and leaves some out. The table records about 42,000 clones, about 86% of them present only once. Sequencing was carried out using peripheral blood. These receptors all stem from a man between 65 and 85 years old with acute or convalescent COVID-19. Each CDR3 is given without its conserved first and last residue. The order of the fields is CDR3 protein, V gene.

ASSLQGISHEQY TRBV27
ASSLVNLAGVNEQF TRBV11-2
ASSSQWRGLTHTQY TRBV3-1/TRBV3-2
SASGPIYEQY TRBV20-1
ASSPAGREETQY TRBV3-1/TRBV3-2
ASSVEEGASNYGYT TRBV5-1
ASSSGGSSPLH TRBV12-3/TRBV12-4
ASSSPLGQGVSYEQY TRBV6-2/TRBV6-3
SVARSGPDTQY TRBV29-1
ASSLDSIPPQH TRBV12-3/TRBV12-4
ASGLVPGDRGSQPQH TRBV12-5
ASSFSGATNEKLF TRBV28
ASSSHSGGGTKTQY TRBV14
ASSPWDSPSDGELF TRBV3-1/TRBV3-2
ASSYATGNTEAF TRBV7-9
ASKGGVSVDTQY TRBV2
ASSFEVQDSGPGELF TRBV12-1
ASSGDRLLGNTIY TRBV2
ASSLIAGGYEQY TRBV5-6
ASSLGAVGLSYEQY TRBV7-2
ASSLLAGGPSNEQF TRBV5-1
ASRSALSGNTIY TRBV27
ATRRGATPEAF TRBV12-3/TRBV12-4
ASSLPGTGTYEQY TRBV5-1
ASSETPSTNEKLF TRBV6-1
ASSPRLAENTGELF TRBV6-2/TRBV6-3
ASSQEGAGKAF TRBV3-1/TRBV3-2
ASSEGLGGETQY TRBV25-1
SASQSYSNQPQH TRBV20-1
ASSLDSMNTEAF TRBV5-4
ASSLPSGGTTDTQY TRBV5-5
ASSFRTSGRGYNEQF TRBV5-1
ASRASGSNNEQF TRBV5-1
ASRGGLLGDEKLF TRBV2
ASSPAAGLFTEAF TRBV6-2/TRBV6-3
SVVTGPYEQY TRBV29-1
ASSLGIGTGL TRBV7-9
ASSLVGRETQY TRBV7-2
ASSESGGNTEAF TRBV10-1
ASSQRTRAYEQY TRBV18
ASSRGTDYYGYT TRBV2
ASSSQGTEAF TRBV11-3
ASSPPTSTDTQY TRBV28
ASRLGTGGSPLH TRBV6-5
SAPGTDNEKLF TRBV29-1
ASFDRNQPQH TRBV6-5
ASSPTPAGQVDTQY TRBV7-9
ASSAEGGANVLT TRBV9
ASSEEGTGNYGYT TRBV6-1
ATSQTGGTDTQY TRBV24-1